This is a list of T cell receptor beta chains from one sample in a study of T cell repertoires in cytomegalovirus infection. MiXCR, run by TCRdb on the reads, gives a single entry per CDR3 protein. Among about 830,000 distinct CDR3 sequences, 30% to 35% were seen once, and the ten largest hold approximately 13%. Their antigen targets remain unknown. The source material was cultured CD8+ T cells from PBMCs, sampled from culture after CMV antigen stimulation. These receptors all stem from a human donor in good health (CMV status not recorded). Some clones in this sample may be carry-over from other donors' samples. The CDR3 runs from the conserved cysteine through the conserved F or W. The order of the fields is J gene, D gene, V gene, CDR3 protein. D genes are given only for firm matches.

TRBJ2-7 | NA | TRBV7-2 | CASSLSAVEQYF
TRBJ2-4 | NA | TRBV28 | CASSSKRTPKNIQYF
TRBJ1-5 | NA | TRBV9 | CASSAGVRNQPQHF
TRBJ1-2 | NA | TRBV6-2/TRBV6-3 | CASSYSRGYSGYTF
TRBJ2-7 | NA | TRBV10-2 | CASSEKQIYEQYF
TRBJ2-1 | NA | TRBV5-4 | CASSPIEINEQFF
TRBJ2-5 | TRBD1 | TRBV6-2/TRBV6-3 | CASRTDREAETQYF
TRBJ1-2 | NA | TRBV27 | CASSSASGNGYTF
TRBJ1-1 | NA | TRBV10-1 | CASSESEGGTEAFF
TRBJ2-5 | NA | TRBV28 | CASSFQGRIETQYF
TRBJ2-1 | TRBD2 | TRBV12-3/TRBV12-4 | CASRHPGLAGGDYNEQFF
TRBJ2-2 | NA | TRBV6-4 | CASSVGGIGELFF
TRBJ2-5 | TRBD2 | TRBV29-1 | CSVETGLAGPQETQYF
TRBJ1-5 | TRBD1 | TRBV19 | CANSITGANNQPQHF
TRBJ1-2 | NA | TRBV20-1 | CSAPDRSYGYTF
TRBJ2-5 | NA | TRBV4-1 | CASSQDRPSQETQYF
TRBJ1-5 | NA | TRBV19 | CASSANHQPQHF
TRBJ1-5 | TRBD1 | TRBV28 | CASSLIRGQNQPQHF
TRBJ2-5 | TRBD1 | TRBV6-5 | CASSFIQGATETQYF
TRBJ2-5 | NA | TRBV28 | CASSLTGFGEETQYF
TRBJ2-5 | NA | TRBV7-9 | CASSLGGVETQYF
TRBJ2-1 | TRBD2 | TRBV7-9 | CASSPAGLAFNEQFF
TRBJ1-1 | NA | TRBV4-3 | CASSPDASGTPTEAFF
TRBJ2-7 | NA | TRBV10-3 | CAISELNEQYF
TRBJ2-1 | NA | TRBV20-1 | CSARYEQFF
TRBJ1-1 | NA | TRBV5-5 | CASKGPNRLNTEAFF
TRBJ2-6 | NA | TRBV2 | CARGGPGANVLTF
TRBJ1-1 | NA | TRBV27 | CASSPLWEGAEAFF
TRBJ2-7 | NA | TRBV25-1 | CDSSEYKYEQYF
TRBJ2-3 | TRBD1 | TRBV2 | CASSFSPGTGTTDTQYF
TRBJ2-1 | NA | TRBV7-6 | CASSPNRPGLQFF
TRBJ2-2 | TRBD1 | TRBV6-5 | CASSQRTGGLGTGELFF
TRBJ2-1 | NA | TRBV7-9 | CASSFGTAGFF
TRBJ2-5 | TRBD2 | TRBV29-1 | CSVDNSGGTQETQYF
TRBJ2-3 | NA | TRBV13 | CASKGFTQYF
TRBJ1-6 | NA | TRBV6-1 | CASSVLEGGRANSPLHF
TRBJ2-1 | TRBD1 | TRBV7-6 | CASSSGQISYNEQFF
TRBJ2-1 | TRBD2 | TRBV9 | CASSVSGTSGYNEQFF
TRBJ2-3 | NA | TRBV27 | CASSLLNRLADTQYF
TRBJ2-7 | TRBD1 | TRBV7-9 | CASSLTGPGDRLSYEQYF
TRBJ2-2 | TRBD1 | TRBV24-1 | CATSDRTGERPNTGELFF
TRBJ1-3 | NA | TRBV6-5 | CASSYTREAFSGNTIYF